This TCR beta chain was recovered during a study of tumor-infiltrating lymphocytes in localized non-small cell lung cancer. Measured with immunoSEQ multiplex PCR; TCRdb has only the in-frame clones, and not every one. The table lists 7,000 to 8,500 clones, around 77% of them singletons. There are 13 residues in the CDR3. Trimming left V 8 bases short and J 3 bases short, with 10 bases between. The V gene's germline CDR1 is SGHTA and CDR2 FQGTGA. The sequenced material came from lung tumor tissue. This sequence was found in a human donor with non-small cell lung cancer. The chain carries TRBV7-3 and TRBJ1-4; D is unresolved. CDR3 protein: CASQAGPNEKLFF. The CDR3 DNA reads as TGTGCCAGCCAGGCAGGTCCTAATGAAAAACTGTTTTTT.